This T cell receptor (beta chain) is drawn from a study of OX40 agonist ivuxolimab in advanced cancers. Whole-study context: Ivuxolimab, which is an agonistic anti-OX40 (CD134) antibody, was administered to the patients. Participants averaged about 66 years of age (range roughly 23 to 80) and were under 90% male.

Drawing of blood for sampling happened at baseline, at cycle 4 day 1, and at cycle 7 day 1. TCRdb keeps only in-frame clones here, not all; method: immunoSEQ multiplex PCR. The sample lists 45,000 to 50,000 clones, just over 90% occurring once. The germline V and J ends were trimmed by 8 bases and 1 base, with 2 bases remaining between them. Germline lookup yields CDR1 MGHDK and CDR2 SYGVNS. The CDR3 is 10 residues long. The starting material was CD4+ or CD8+ T cells sorted from blood, obtained in a trial of the OX40 agonist ivuxolimab. V is TRBV25-1 and J is TRBJ1-1; D gene ambiguous. The clonotype originates from an adult with an advanced solid tumor such as melanoma, head and neck, liver or kidney cancer. In DNA, the CDR3 is TGTGCCAGCGGGAACACTGAAGCTTTCTTT. This translates into CASGNTEAFF.